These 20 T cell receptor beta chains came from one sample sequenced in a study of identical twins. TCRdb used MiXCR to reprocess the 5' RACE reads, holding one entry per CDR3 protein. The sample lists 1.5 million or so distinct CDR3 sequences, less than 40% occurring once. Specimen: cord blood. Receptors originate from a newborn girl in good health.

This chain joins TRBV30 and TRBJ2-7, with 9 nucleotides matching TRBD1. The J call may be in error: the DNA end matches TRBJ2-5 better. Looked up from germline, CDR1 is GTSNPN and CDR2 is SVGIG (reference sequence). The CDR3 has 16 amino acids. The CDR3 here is CAWSPSWGQGKETQYF. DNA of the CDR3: TGTGCCTGGAGCCCCTCATGGGGACAGGGAAAAGAGACCCAGTACTTC.

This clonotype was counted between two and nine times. CDR3 in amino acids: CSARPPDRLKLFF. In DNA, the CDR3 is TGCAGTGCTAGACCCCCCGACAGGCTAAAACTGTTTTTT. This chain links TRBV20-1 with TRBJ1-4, with D possibly being TRBD1 (6 bases). Trimming stripped 2 bases from V and 10 bases from J, with 14 bases between. Looked up from germline, CDR1 is DFQATT and CDR2 is SNEGSKA (reference sequence). This CDR3 has 13 residues.

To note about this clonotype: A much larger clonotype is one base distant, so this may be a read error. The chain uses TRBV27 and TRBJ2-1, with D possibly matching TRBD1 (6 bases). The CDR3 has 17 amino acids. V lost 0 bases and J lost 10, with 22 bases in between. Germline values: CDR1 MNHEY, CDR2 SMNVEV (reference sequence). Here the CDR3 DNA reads TGTGCCAGCAGTTTATCCCACCCAGACAGGTCGACCTACGAGCAGTTCTTC. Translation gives CASSLSHPDRSTYEQFF.

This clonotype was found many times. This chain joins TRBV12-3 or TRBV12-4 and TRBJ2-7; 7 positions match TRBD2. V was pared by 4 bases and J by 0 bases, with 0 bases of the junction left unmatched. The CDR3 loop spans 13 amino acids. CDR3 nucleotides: TGTGCCAGCAGTTGGGGGGGCTCCTACGAGCAGTACTTC. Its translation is CASSWGGSYEQYF.

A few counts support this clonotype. The CDR3 nucleotides read TGCAGTGCTTACCTCAACACTGAAGCTTTCTTT. This sequence encodes CSAYLNTEAFF. The chain links TRBV20-1 to TRBJ1-1; D ambiguous. Trimming removed 5 bases at V and 2 bases at J, with 6 bases between. Germline CDR1 is DFQATT and CDR2 is SNEGSKA (reference sequence). CDR3 length: 11 amino acids.

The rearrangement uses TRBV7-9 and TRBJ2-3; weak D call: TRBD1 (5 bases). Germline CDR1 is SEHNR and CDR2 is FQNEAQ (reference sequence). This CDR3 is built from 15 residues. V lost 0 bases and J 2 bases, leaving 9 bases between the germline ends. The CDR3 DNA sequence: TGTGCCAGCAGCTTAGCTCAGGGAAACACAGATACGCAGTATTTT. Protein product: CASSLAQGNTDTQYF.

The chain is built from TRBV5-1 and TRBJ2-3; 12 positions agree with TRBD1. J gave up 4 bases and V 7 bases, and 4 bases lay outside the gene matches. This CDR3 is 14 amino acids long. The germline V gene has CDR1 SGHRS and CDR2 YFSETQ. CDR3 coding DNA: TGCGCCAGCTATGGGGACAGGGGGCCAGATACGCAGTATTTT. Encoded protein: CASYGDRGPDTQYF.

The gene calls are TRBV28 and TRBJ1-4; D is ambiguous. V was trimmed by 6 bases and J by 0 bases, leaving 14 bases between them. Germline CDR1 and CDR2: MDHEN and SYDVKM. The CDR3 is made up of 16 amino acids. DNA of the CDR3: TGTGCCAGCAGCCCCTACAGCCCAACAACTAATGAAAAACTGTTTTTT. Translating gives CASSPYSPTTNEKLFF.

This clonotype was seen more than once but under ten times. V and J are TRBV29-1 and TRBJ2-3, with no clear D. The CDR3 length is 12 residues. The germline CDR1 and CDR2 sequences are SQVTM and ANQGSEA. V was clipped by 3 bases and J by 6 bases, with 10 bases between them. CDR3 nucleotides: TGCAGCGTTGAGGGTAATCGGGATACGCAGTATTTT. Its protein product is CSVEGNRDTQYF.

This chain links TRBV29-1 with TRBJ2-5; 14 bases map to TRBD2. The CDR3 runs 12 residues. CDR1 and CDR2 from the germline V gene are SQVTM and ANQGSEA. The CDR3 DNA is TGCATCGGGACTAGCGGGGGAGAGACCCAGTACTTC. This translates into CIGTSGGETQYF.

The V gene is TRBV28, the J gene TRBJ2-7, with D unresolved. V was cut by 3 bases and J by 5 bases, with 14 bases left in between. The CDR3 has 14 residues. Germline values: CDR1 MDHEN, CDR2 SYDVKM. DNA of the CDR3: TGTGCCAGCAGTTTCCACACCCTCGGAGACGAGCAGTACTTC. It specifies CASSFHTLGDEQYF.

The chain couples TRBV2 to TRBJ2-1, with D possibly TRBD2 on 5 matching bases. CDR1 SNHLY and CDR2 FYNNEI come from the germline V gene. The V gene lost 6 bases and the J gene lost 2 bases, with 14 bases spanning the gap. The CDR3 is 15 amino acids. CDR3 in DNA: TGTGCCAGCAGGGCGGACTCTGGGGCCTACAATGAGCAGTTCTTC. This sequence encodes CASRADSGAYNEQFF.

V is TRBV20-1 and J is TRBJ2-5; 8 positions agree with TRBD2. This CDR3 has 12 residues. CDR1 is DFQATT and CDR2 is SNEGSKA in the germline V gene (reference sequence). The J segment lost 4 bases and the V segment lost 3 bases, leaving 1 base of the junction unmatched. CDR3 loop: CSASRGGETQYF. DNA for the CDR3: TGCAGTGCTAGTCGGGGGGGAGAGACCCAGTACTTC.

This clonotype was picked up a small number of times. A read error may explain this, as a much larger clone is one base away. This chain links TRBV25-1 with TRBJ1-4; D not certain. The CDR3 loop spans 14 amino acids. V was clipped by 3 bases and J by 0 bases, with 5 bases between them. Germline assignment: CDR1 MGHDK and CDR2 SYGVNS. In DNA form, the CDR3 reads TGTGCCAGCAGTGACGGGGCAACTAATGAAAAACTGTTTTTT. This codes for CASSDGATNEKLFF.

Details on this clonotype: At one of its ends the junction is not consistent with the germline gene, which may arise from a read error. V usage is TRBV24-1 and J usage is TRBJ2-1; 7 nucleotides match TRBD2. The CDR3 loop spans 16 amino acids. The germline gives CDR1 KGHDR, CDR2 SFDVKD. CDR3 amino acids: CATGDLGTTSYNEQFF. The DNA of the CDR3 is TGTGCCACCGGTGATTTGGGGACTACCTCCTACAATGAGCAGTTCTTC.

For the CDR3, the DNA is TGTGCCAGCAGCGTATCCGATCCCGGCGGGACAGATAGCAATCAGCCCCAGCATTTT. Encoded protein: CASSVSDPGGTDSNQPQHF. The chain couples TRBV9 to TRBJ1-5, with 7 bases fitting TRBD1. V shed 1 base, J shed 0 bases, and the junction held 13 bases outside the gene matches. The CDR3 consists of 19 residues. The V gene's germline CDR1 is SGDLS and CDR2 YYNGEE.

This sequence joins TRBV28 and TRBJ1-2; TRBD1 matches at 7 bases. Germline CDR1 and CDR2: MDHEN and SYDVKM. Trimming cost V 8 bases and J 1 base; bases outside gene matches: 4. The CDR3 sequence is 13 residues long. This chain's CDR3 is CASRDSNNYGYTF. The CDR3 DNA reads TGTGCCAGCCGGGACAGTAATAACTATGGCTACACCTTC.

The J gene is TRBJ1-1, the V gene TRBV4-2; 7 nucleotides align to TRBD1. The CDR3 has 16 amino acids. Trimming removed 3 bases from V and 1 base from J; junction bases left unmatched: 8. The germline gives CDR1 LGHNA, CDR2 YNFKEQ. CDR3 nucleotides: TGTGCCAGCAGCCACATACAAACAGGGGCGAACACTGAAGCTTTCTTT. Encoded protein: CASSHIQTGANTEAFF.

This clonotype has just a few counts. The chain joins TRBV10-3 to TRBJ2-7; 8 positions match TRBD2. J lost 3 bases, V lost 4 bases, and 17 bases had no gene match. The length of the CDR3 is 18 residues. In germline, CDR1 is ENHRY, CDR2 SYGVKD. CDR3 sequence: CAISAGTSAGEFIYEQYF. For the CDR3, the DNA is TGTGCCATCAGTGCCGGGACATCAGCGGGGGAATTCATCTACGAGCAGTACTTC.

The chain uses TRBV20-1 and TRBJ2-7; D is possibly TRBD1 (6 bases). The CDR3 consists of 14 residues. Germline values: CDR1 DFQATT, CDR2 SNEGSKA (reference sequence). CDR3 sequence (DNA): TGCAGCTGGACAGATTGCAGTCCACCCTACGAGCAGTACTTC. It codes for CSWTDCSPPYEQYF.